The next 6 T cell receptor beta chains were all read from a single sample in a study of T cells after yellow fever vaccination (dated by TCRdb to between 2017 and 2020). Receptor amplification or capture employed 5' RACE. Sequenced using an Illumina HiSeq 2500. Using fastp trimming at Q25 and MiXCR clonotype assembly, TCRdb reanalyzed the public sequencing data and kept in-frame beta chains. When rows share a CDR3 protein, they turn into one entry using the most common DNA and genes. The sample yields 600,000 to 750,000 distinct CDR3 sequences; over 9% were counted once. The ten largest account for about 16% of the sample. What this sample's treatment or condition label stands for: live attenuated yellow fever vaccine strain. This specimen was PBMCs, taken on the day of the yellow fever booster vaccination. The receptors were sampled from a man younger than 40 who received the YFV17D yellow fever vaccine.

This clonotype has a count of ten or more. V is TRBV12-3 or TRBV12-4 and J is TRBJ2-5; the D gene is possibly TRBD2 (6 bases). CDR3 length: 14 amino acids. V shed 5 bases and J shed 0 bases, with 10 bases lying between them. The CDR3 DNA is TGTGCCAGCAGTCAGATAGCGGACCAAGAGACCCAGTACTTC. It encodes CASSQIADQETQYF.

This clonotype was observed a handful of times. The CDR3 protein is CASSLRDGNSYEQYF. CDR3 coding DNA: TGTGCCAGCAGCCTCCGGGACGGGAACTCCTACGAGCAGTACTTC. The chain is built from TRBV7-9 and TRBJ2-7; D is tentatively TRBD1 or TRBD2 (5 bases each). V was cut by 5 bases and J by 0 bases, with 14 bases left in between. This CDR3 spans 15 amino acids. Germline V gene sequence: CDR1 SEHNR, CDR2 FQNEAQ (reference sequence).

The chain employs TRBV10-3 and TRBJ1-6; 9 bases are a match to TRBD1. Germline assignment: CDR1 ENHRY and CDR2 SYGVKD. J gave up 7 bases and V 0 bases, and 1 base lay outside the gene matches. The CDR3 covers 15 residues. The CDR3: CAISESTGGNSPLHF. The DNA of the CDR3 is TGTGCCATCAGTGAGTCGACAGGGGGGAATTCACCCCTCCACTTT.

This clonotype was seen repeatedly, ten times or more. This sequence joins TRBV10-3 and TRBJ2-1; TRBD2 aligns across 8 bases. The length of the CDR3 is 14 residues. J gave up 4 bases and V 11 bases, and 10 bases lay outside the gene matches. CDR1 and CDR2 (germline): ENHRY, SYGVKD. The CDR3 loop reads CAAKGTRGYNEQFF. The CDR3 region has the DNA TGTGCCGCTAAAGGGACTAGGGGGTACAATGAGCAGTTCTTC.

The chain recombines TRBV11-3 with TRBJ2-3, with 7 bases fitting TRBD1. The CDR3 loop spans 15 amino acids. V shed 5 bases, J shed 4 bases, and the junction held 9 bases outside the gene matches. The germline V gene has CDR1 SGHNT and CDR2 YENEEA. The CDR3: CASSPRQGGADTQYF. The CDR3 nucleotides are TGTGCCAGCAGCCCCCGACAGGGTGGGGCAGATACGCAGTATTTT.

In its sample, this clonotype was seen a few times. This sequence joins TRBV19 and TRBJ2-2; the match to TRBD1 covers 8 bases. CDR1 LNHDA and CDR2 SQIVND come from the germline V gene (reference sequence). V trimming: 7 bases; J trimming: 5 bases; junction bases outside the gene matches: 9. This CDR3 region has 15 residues. CDR3 nucleotide sequence: TGTGCCAGTATGCAGGGGGCTTACAGGACCGGGGAGCTGTTTTTT. It codes for CASMQGAYRTGELFF. The full variable domain, rest sourced from reference TRBV19 and TRBJ2-2, is DGGITQSPKYLFRKEGQNVTLSCEQNLNHDAMYWYRQDPGQGLRLIYYSQIVNDFQKGDIAEGYSVSREKKESFPLTVTSAQKNPTAFYLCASMQGAYRTGELFFGEGSRLTVL.